These 5 T cell receptor beta chains were all obtained from the same sample, sequenced in a study of identical twins. TCRdb reprocessed the 5' RACE reads with MiXCR, giving one entry per CDR3 protein. Here the sample spans roughly 750,000 distinct CDR3 sequences, 21% being singletons. These data were also filed under a second study, of T cells expressing NK-cell markers.

The sample taken for sequencing was PBMCs. These receptors all come from a woman aged 18-30 years in good health.

The chain has TRBV7-9 and TRBJ2-1; D assignment may be TRBD1 or TRBD2 (5 bases each). The V gene's germline CDR1 is SEHNR and CDR2 FQNEAQ (reference sequence). The CDR3 sequence is 15 residues long. V was trimmed by 8 bases and J by 6 bases, leaving 20 bases between them. The CDR3 DNA reads TGTGCCAGCGAGGGGTCCGGGACCTTCCTCAATGAGCAGTTCTTC. It encodes CASEGSGTFLNEQFF.

This clonotype appeared many times. CDR3 sequence: CASSHGAVRNEQFF. CDR3 sequence (DNA): TGTGCCAGCAGCCATGGGGCGGTAAGGAATGAGCAGTTCTTC. V gene TRBV3-1 combines with J gene TRBJ2-1, with TRBD1 as a possible D gene (5 bases). Germline CDR1 and CDR2: LGHDT and YNNKEL (reference sequence). The V end lost 3 bases, the J end lost 7 bases, and 13 bases lay between the germline ends. CDR3 length: 14 amino acids.

The J gene is TRBJ2-1, the V gene TRBV9; TRBD2 matches at 11 bases. The germline V gene has CDR1 SGDLS and CDR2 YYNGEE. J lost 9 bases, V lost 0 bases, and 11 bases had no gene match. The CDR3 is made up of 17 amino acids. The CDR3 nucleotides are TGTGCCAGCAGCGTAGCGGGACTAGCGGCCGGGGCGGGTGAGCAGTTCTTC. Its protein product is CASSVAGLAAGAGEQFF.

The CDR3: CATRETRQGMETQYF. DNA of the CDR3: TGTGCCACTCGAGAAACCCGACAGGGGATGGAGACCCAGTACTTC. This chain links TRBV18 with TRBJ2-5; 8 bases are a match to TRBD1. V shed 10 bases and J 5 bases; nucleotides not matched to a gene: 15. CDR1 and CDR2 (germline): KGHSH, LQKENI. The CDR3 is made up of 15 amino acids.

This chain connects TRBV28 to TRBJ2-4, with a possible D match to TRBD1 (7 bases). Germline CDR1 MDHEN, CDR2 SYDVKM. V lost 7 bases, J lost 7 bases, and 14 bases lay in between. The CDR3 contains 13 residues. The CDR3: CASKGGGANIQYF. CDR3 nucleotide sequence: TGTGCCAGCAAAGGAGGGGGCGCGAACATTCAGTACTTC.